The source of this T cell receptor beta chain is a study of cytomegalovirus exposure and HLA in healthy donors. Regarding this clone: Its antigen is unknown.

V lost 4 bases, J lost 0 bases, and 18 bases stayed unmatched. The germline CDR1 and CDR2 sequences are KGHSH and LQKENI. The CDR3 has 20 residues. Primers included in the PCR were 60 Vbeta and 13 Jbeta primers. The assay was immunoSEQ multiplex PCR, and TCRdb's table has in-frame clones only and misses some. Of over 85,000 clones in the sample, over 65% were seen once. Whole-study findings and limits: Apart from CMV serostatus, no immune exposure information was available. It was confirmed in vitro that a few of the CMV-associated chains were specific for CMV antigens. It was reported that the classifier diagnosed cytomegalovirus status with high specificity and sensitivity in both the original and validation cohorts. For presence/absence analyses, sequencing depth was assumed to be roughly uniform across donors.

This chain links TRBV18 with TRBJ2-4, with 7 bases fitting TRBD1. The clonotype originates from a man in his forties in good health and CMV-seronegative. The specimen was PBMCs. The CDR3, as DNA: TGTGCCAGCTCACTATTGAGACAGGGATATGAAGTATCAGCCAAAAACATTCAGTACTTC. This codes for CASSLLRQGYEVSAKNIQYF.